Listed below are T cell receptor beta chains from one sample, sequenced in a study of blood T cell repertoires in COVID-19. The repertoire was sequenced with immunoSEQ multiplex PCR; TCRdb's copy has only in-frame clones and lacks some. The sample lists 130,000 to 150,000 clones; roughly 85% were seen once. Sequencing was done on a sample of peripheral blood. These receptors were taken from a human donor with acute or convalescent COVID-19. The donor label of this sample is uncertain. Both conserved end residues are part of each CDR3. The D gene is left open where the match is weak. Expanded clones are given a class, and other clones once, few, many or no size at all.

>TRBJ2-4|14|TRBD1|NA|TRBV6-2/TRBV6-3
CASSYGGQKNIQYF
TGTGCCAGCAGTTACGGGGGACAGAAAAACATTCAGTACTTC
>TRBJ1-1|14|NA|NA|TRBV29-1
CSVELEGKDTEAFF
TGCAGCGTTGAACTGGAGGGGAAGGACACTGAAGCTTTCTTT
>TRBJ1-6|16|NA|NA|TRBV27
CASRTPEGSYNSPLHF
TGTGCCAGCAGAACACCCGAGGGATCCTATAATTCACCCCTCCACTTT
>TRBJ2-2|16|NA|NA|TRBV7-9
CASSSSPGTHTGELFF
TGTGCCAGCAGCTCGTCCCCCGGGACTCACACCGGGGAGCTGTTTTTT
>TRBJ2-4|14|TRBD1|NA|TRBV9
CASTQGDRANIQYF
TGTGCCAGCACCCAGGGGGACAGGGCAAACATTCAGTACTTC
>TRBJ1-2|14|NA|NA|TRBV5-5
CASTQWTVNYGYTF
TGTGCCAGCACCCAGTGGACAGTTAACTATGGCTACACCTTC
>TRBJ2-1|11|NA|NA|TRBV3-1/TRBV3-2
CASRQGNEQFF
TGTGCCAGCAGACAGGGTAATGAGCAGTTCTTC
>TRBJ2-3|15|NA|NA|TRBV10-3
CAISEVGVAGDTQYF
TGTGCCATCAGTGAGGTGGGCGTCGCCGGAGATACGCAGTATTTT
>TRBJ2-3|14|TRBD2|NA|TRBV20-1
CSASYGRGADTQYF
TGCAGTGCTAGTTACGGGAGGGGGGCAGATACGCAGTATTTT
>TRBJ2-3|17|TRBD2|NA|TRBV19
CASSIRRSSGGADTQYF
TGTGCCAGTAGTATCCGCCGTTCTAGCGGAGGCGCAGATACGCAGTATTTT
>TRBJ1-5|13|NA|NA|TRBV12-3/TRBV12-4
CASSPQVRDKQHF
TGTGCCAGCAGCCCACAGGTCCGGGACAAACAGCATTTT
>TRBJ1-5|13|NA|NA|TRBV4-3
CASSPTLLEPQHF
TGCGCCAGCAGCCCAACTCTGTTGGAGCCCCAGCATTTT
>TRBJ1-2|14|TRBD1|NA|TRBV28
CASSFGQGKTGYTF
TGTGCCAGCAGTTTCGGACAGGGAAAGACGGGCTACACCTTC
>TRBJ1-6|13|NA|NA|TRBV21-1
CASSKGSGSPLHF
TGTGCCAGCAGCAAAGGGTCGGGTTCACCCCTCCACTTT
>TRBJ2-1|14|NA|NA|TRBV11-3
CASSLGGSYNEQFF
TGTGCCAGCAGCTTAGGAGGCTCCTACAATGAGCAGTTCTTC
>TRBJ2-7|14|TRBD1|NA|TRBV5-6
CASSLGQGRYEQYF
TGTGCCAGCAGCTTGGGACAGGGTCGCTACGAGCAGTACTTC
>TRBJ1-4|16|TRBD1|NA|TRBV5-4
CASSLDRGPPNEKLFF
TGTGCCAGCAGCTTGGACAGGGGGCCGCCTAATGAAAAACTGTTTTTT
>TRBJ1-2|15|NA|NA|TRBV30
CAWEGGVGVLYGYTF
TGTGCCTGGGAGGGCGGGGTCGGGGTTCTCTATGGCTACACCTTC
>TRBJ1-6|16|NA|NA|TRBV28
CASSFFQGLADSPLHF
TGTGCCAGCAGTTTTTTCCAGGGGCTAGCGGATTCACCCCTCCACTTT
>TRBJ1-2|15|TRBD1|NA|TRBV6-1
CASSELGTGPYGYTF
TGTGCCAGCAGTGAATTGGGGACAGGACCCTATGGCTACACCTTC
>TRBJ2-7|14|TRBD2|NA|TRBV7-9
CASSLEAGAGEQYF
TGTGCCAGCAGCTTAGAAGCGGGGGCCGGGGAGCAGTACTTC
>TRBJ2-2|15|TRBD1|NA|TRBV5-6
CASSSPGQGGRELFF
TGTGCCAGCAGCAGCCCGGGACAGGGCGGGCGGGAGCTGTTTTTT
>TRBJ1-2|14|TRBD1|NA|TRBV11-1
CASSKGQSNYGYTF
TGTGCCAGCAGTAAGGGACAGTCTAACTATGGCTACACCTTC
>TRBJ1-2|13|NA|NA|TRBV9
CASRTEGSYGYTF
TGTGCCAGCAGAACGGAGGGGAGTTATGGCTACACCTTC
>TRBJ2-1|15|TRBD1|NA|TRBV5-1
CASSLSQGQSREQFF
TGCGCCAGCAGCTTGAGTCAGGGACAGAGCCGTGAGCAGTTCTTC
>TRBJ2-7|15|TRBD1|NA|TRBV10-3
CAISGTGRPTYEQYF
TGTGCCATCAGTGGGACAGGGAGGCCAACCTACGAGCAGTACTTC
>TRBJ2-5|15|NA|NA|TRBV9
CASSDYVGSQETQYF
TGTGCCAGCTCCGACTACGTCGGGTCCCAAGAGACCCAGTACTTC
>TRBJ2-6|15|TRBD1|few|TRBV30
CAWSETQGVANVLTF
TGTGCCTGGAGCGAGACCCAGGGGGTGGCCAACGTCCTGACTTTC
>TRBJ2-3|16|TRBD2|once|TRBV6-2/TRBV6-3
CASSYESGRNTDTQYF
TGTGCCAGCAGTTACGAGAGCGGGAGGAACACAGATACGCAGTATTTT
>TRBJ2-5|13|NA|NA|TRBV24-1
CATSDSGVGTQYF
TGTGCCACCAGTGATTCAGGGGTTGGGACCCAGTACTTC